This TCR beta chain was sequenced for a study of regulatory T cells in long-lasting Graves disease. The study, taken as a whole, reports: Not thyroid tissue but only peripheral blood was studied. Small numbers of samples may have cut accuracy.

Stated time point: newly diagnosed GD, antithyroid drugs for less than 3 months. The TCR library was prepared using RNA isolated from PBMCs. CDR1 and CDR2 (germline): SNHLY, FYNNEI. The V gene lost 4 bases and the J gene lost 5 bases, with 8 bases spanning the gap. There are 12 residues in the CDR3. At least ten counts were recorded for this clonotype. Its antigen is unknown. Through Arm-PCR of CDR3 regions and iRepertoire HTBI primers, TCR beta libraries were built. TCRdb reanalysed the multiplex PCR reads using MiXCR and keeps one entry per CDR3 protein. This sample yields 500,000 to 700,000 distinct CDR3 sequences, of which roughly 15% are seen a single time; 15% to 20% belongs to the top ten. The same sample was also studied in work on T cells in Graves' hyperthyroidism and ophthalmopathy. As reported in that work: Clinicians diagnosed patients from clinical symptoms, serum thyroxine and TRAb, thyroid ultrasound and orbital computed tomography. Researchers ran a first-round RT-PCR on the TCR CDR3 using the HTBI primer set.

The sample was peripheral blood mononuclear cells (PBMCs), taken at new diagnosis, from a patient treated with antithyroid drugs. The chain uses TRBV2 and TRBJ2-5; no clear D gene. The sequence was obtained from a woman aged 25 to 39 with Graves disease. The CDR3 DNA is TGTGCCAGCAGTGGACCCAGTGAGACCCAGTACTTC. It yields the protein CASSGPSETQYF. Supplemented by reference TRBV2 and TRBJ2-5, the full variable domain reads EPEVTQTPSHQVTQMGQEVILRCVPISNHLYFYWYRQILGQKVEFLVSFYNNEISEKSEIFDDQFSVERPDGSNFTLKIRSTKLEDSAMYFCASSGPSETQYFGPGTRLLVL.